The clone carrying this T cell receptor (beta chain) was detected a few times. Its antigen is undetermined. These data come from a study of a mutant IDH1 vaccine in newly diagnosed glioma. About the study: Patients were given eight vaccinations, scheduled in weeks 1, 3, 5, 7, 11, 15, 19 and 23.

Sequencing was performed with immunoSEQ multiplex PCR; in TCRdb, only in-frame clones are kept and a portion is missing. This sample has about 30,000 clones, with around 91% found just once. V dropped 4 bases and J dropped 5 bases, with 14 bases sitting between them. The germline V gene encodes CDR1 SEHNR and CDR2 FQNEAQ (reference sequence). This CDR3 has 14 amino acids. Time point: week 11, during vaccination. Alongside topical imiquimod, each dose of vaccine comprised 300 ug of mutant IDH1 20-mer peptide. The chain combines TRBV7-9 with TRBJ1-1, with a tentative D call TRBD1 (6 bases). Specimen: PBMCs, collected from a glioma patient whose treatment included an IDH1 peptide vaccine. This clonotype originated in a man in his late teens or twenties with glioma. CDR3 nucleotide sequence: TGTGCCAGCAGCTCACTCAGGGGCGGAACTGAAGCTTTCTTT. It translates to CASSSLRGGTEAFF.